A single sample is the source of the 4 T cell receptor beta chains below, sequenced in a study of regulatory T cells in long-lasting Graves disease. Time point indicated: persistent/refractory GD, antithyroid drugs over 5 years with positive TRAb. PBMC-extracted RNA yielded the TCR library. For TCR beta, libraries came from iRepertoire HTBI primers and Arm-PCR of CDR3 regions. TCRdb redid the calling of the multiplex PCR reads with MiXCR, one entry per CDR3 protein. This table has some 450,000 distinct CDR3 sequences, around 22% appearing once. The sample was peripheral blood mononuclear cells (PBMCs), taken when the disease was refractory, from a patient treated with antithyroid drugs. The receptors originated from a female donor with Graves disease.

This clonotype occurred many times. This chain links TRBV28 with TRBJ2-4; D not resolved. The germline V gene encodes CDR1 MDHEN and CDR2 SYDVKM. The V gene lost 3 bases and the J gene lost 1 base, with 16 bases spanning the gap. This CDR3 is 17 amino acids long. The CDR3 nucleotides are TGTGCCAGCAGTTTCCCCCGGAAGGGCCTTGCCAAAAACATTCAGTACTTC. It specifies CASSFPRKGLAKNIQYF.

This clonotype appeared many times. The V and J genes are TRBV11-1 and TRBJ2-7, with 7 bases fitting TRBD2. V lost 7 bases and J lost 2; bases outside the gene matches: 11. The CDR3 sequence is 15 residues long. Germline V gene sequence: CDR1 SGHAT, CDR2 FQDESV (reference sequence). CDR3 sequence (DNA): TGTGCCAGCACCGGGGCTCCCGGGACTACCTACGAGCAGTACTTC. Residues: CASTGAPGTTYEQYF. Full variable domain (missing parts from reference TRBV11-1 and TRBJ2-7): EAEVAQSPRYKITEKSQAVAFWCDPISGHATLYWYRQILGQGPELLVQFQDESVVDDSQLPKDRFSAERLKGVDSTLKIQPAELGDSAMYLCASTGAPGTTYEQYFGPGTRLTVT.

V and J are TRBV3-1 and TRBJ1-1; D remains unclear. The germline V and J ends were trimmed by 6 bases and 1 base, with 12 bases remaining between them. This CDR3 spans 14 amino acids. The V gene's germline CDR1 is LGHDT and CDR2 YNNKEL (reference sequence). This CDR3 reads CASSRMGGNTEAFF. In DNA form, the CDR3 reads TGTGCCAGCAGTCGCATGGGCGGGAACACTGAAGCTTTCTTT.

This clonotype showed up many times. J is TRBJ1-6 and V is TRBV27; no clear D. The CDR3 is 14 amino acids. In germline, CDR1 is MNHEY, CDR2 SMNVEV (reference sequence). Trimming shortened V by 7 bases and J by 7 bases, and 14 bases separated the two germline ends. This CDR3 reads CASTARAENSPLHF. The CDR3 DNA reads TGTGCCAGCACCGCCCGGGCCGAGAATTCACCCCTCCACTTT.